There are many counts of the clone carrying this T cell receptor (beta chain). Its antigen is not identified. The investigators amplified TCR beta CDR3 regions from RNA transcripts. The HTBI primer set drove a first-round RT-PCR of the TCR CDR3. Each CDR3 protein is one row after TCRdb ran MiXCR on the multiplex PCR reads. Altogether hundreds of thousands of distinct CDR3 sequences are present, approximately 15% being singletons, with the ten largest covering 15% to 20%. The CDR3 loop spans 11 amino acids. V gave up 5 bases and J gave up 5 bases, with 7 bases separating them. Germline CDR1 reads MDHEN; CDR2 reads SYDVKM. The data belong to a study of T cells in Graves' hyperthyroidism and ophthalmopathy. The study's findings and limits: Most clonotypes that expanded in the thyroid above 0.001 also showed up in blood.

The sequenced material came from blood. The rearrangement uses TRBV28 and TRBJ2-7; D is unclear. The sequence derives from a woman younger than 30 with Graves' hyperthyroidism. The CDR3 sequence: CASSLVHEQYF. CDR3 sequence (DNA): TGTGCCAGCAGTCTAGTTCACGAGCAGTACTTC.